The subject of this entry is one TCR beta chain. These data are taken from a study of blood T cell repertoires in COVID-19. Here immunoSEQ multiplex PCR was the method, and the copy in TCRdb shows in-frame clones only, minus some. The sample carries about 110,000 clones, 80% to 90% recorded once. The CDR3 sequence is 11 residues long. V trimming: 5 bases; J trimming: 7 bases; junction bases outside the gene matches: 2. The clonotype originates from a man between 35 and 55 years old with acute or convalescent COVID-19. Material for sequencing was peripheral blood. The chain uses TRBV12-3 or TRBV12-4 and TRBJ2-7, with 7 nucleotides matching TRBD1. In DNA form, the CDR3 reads TGTGCCAGCAGTCCAGGGGGTGAGCAGTACTTC. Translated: CASSPGGEQYF.